This T cell receptor (beta chain) was identified in a study of metastatic and nonmetastatic thyroid tumors. For the study at large: The comparison covered peripheral blood and tumor or nodule tissue in malignant and benign thyroid patients.

Points from the study as a whole: The reported finding was significantly higher TCR beta diversity in malignant thyroid tumors relative to benign nodules, in blood and tumor.

Thyroid surgery was preceded by no treatment in any patient. CDR1 and CDR2 (germline): KGHDR, SFDVKD. The CDR3 has 17 amino acids. The junction had 12 bases not matched to a gene; V was cut back by 3 bases and J by 5 bases. Source study methods: CDR3 differences across clinicopathological groups were used to build a distant-metastasis classifier for papillary thyroid cancer. Using MiXCR, TCRdb re-called clones from the PCR reads. In this record, the V and J calls reflect TCRdb's handling and not the investigators' own analysis. The repertoire includes approximately 17,000 clones, about a quarter of them detected once, and roughly 15% sits in the top ten. For this clone: Its antigen is undetermined.

The clonotype was recovered from a female donor with papillary thyroid cancer or a benign thyroid nodule (not recorded which). Some clones in this sample may be carry-over from other donors' samples. The specimen sequenced was adjacent normal tissue. The V and J genes are TRBV24-1 and TRBJ1-2; 9 bases agree with TRBD1. The CDR3 bases are TGTGCCACCAGTGATCGCCGGGACAGGGACGGTCTGTATGGCTACACCTTC. Translating gives CATSDRRDRDGLYGYTF.